The 3 T cell receptor beta chains below all came from one sample that was sequenced in a study of blood T cell repertoires in COVID-19. Profiling relied on immunoSEQ multiplex PCR, and the TCRdb table lists in-frame clones only, not all of them. The data hold 130,000 to 150,000 clones, with roughly 90% observed a single time. The specimen sequenced was PBMCs or T cells enriched from blood (not recorded which). These receptors all stem from a woman between 25 and 40 years old with acute COVID-19.

This rearrangement joins TRBV2 to TRBJ1-5; no clear D. Germline V CDR1 and CDR2: SNHLY, FYNNEI. The V gene lost 6 bases and the J gene lost 0 bases, with 24 bases spanning the gap. This CDR3 is built from 19 residues. As DNA, the CDR3 is TGTGCCAGCAGGCCGCGGGCAAACCCTCATCCCTATAGCAATCAGCCCCAGCATTTT. Residues: CASRPRANPHPYSNQPQHF. Based on the CDR3 plus reference TRBV2 and TRBJ1-5, the full variable domain is EPEVTQTPSHQVTQMGQEVILRCVPISNHLYFYWYRQILGQKVEFLVSFYNNEISEKSEIFDDQFSVERPDGSNFTLKIRSTKLEDSAMYFCASRPRANPHPYSNQPQHFGDGTRLSIL.

The chain combines TRBV15 with TRBJ2-7; weak D call: TRBD2 (5 bases). The V end lost 0 bases, the J end lost 4 bases, and 13 bases lay between the germline ends. CDR1 and CDR2 from the germline V gene are LNHNV and YYDKDF (reference sequence). The CDR3 is 15 amino acids. CDR3 amino acids: CATSREIEGAYEQYF. The CDR3 nucleotides are TGTGCCACCAGCAGAGAGATAGAGGGAGCATACGAGCAGTACTTC.

Only a few counts were recorded for this clone. The rearrangement uses TRBV2 and TRBJ1-2; D is uncertain. This CDR3 contains 14 residues. Trimming removed 5 bases at V and 5 bases at J, with 15 bases between. In germline, CDR1 is SNHLY, CDR2 FYNNEI. The CDR3 nucleotides read TGTGCCAGCAGTACCAGTCAGCAGACTTATGGCTACACCTTC. Amino acid sequence: CASSTSQQTYGYTF.